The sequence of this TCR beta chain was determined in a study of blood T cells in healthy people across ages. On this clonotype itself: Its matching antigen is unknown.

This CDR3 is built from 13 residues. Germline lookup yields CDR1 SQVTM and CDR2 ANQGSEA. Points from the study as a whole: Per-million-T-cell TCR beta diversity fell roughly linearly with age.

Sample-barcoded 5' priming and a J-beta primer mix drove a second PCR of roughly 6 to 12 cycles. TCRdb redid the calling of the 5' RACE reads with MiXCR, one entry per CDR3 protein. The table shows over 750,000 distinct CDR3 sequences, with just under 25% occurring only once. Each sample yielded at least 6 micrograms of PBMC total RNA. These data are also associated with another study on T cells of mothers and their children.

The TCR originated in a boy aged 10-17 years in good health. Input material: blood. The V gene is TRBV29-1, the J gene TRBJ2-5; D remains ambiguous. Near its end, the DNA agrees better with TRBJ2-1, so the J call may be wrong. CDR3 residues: CSVVLAQYNEQFF. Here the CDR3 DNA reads TGCAGCGTTGTGTTAGCTCAGTACAATGAGCAGTTCTTC.